The clone carrying this T cell receptor (beta chain) was observed a handful of times. The target antigen is unknown. 60 Vbeta and 13 Jbeta primers were used in PCR. Sequenced by immunoSEQ multiplex PCR; TCRdb stores in-frame clones only, minus some. The sample lists tens of thousands of clones; around four fifths were seen once. This sample was included in a study of cytomegalovirus exposure and HLA in healthy donors. Study-level points and caveats: Compared with the roughly 700-donor mean, an Asian-associated ancestry cluster reportedly had fewer N-insertions, according to a later analysis. In vitro confirmation showed three CMV-associated chains to be CMV antigen specific. A later analysis linked a missense DCLRE1C variant to TCR beta V- and J-gene trimming.

V shed 0 bases, J shed 1 base, and the junction held 9 bases outside the gene matches. From germline, CDR1 is LGHNA and CDR2 YSLEER. This CDR3 region has 18 residues. The chain combines TRBV4-3 with TRBJ1-1; TRBD1 aligns across 9 bases. Input material: PBMCs. This receptor was identified in a male donor in good health and CMV-seronegative. CDR3 in DNA: TGCGCCAGCAGCCAAGATGTCGGACAGGGGTGGTCGAACACTGAAGCTTTCTTT. Protein: CASSQDVGQGWSNTEAFF.